Following are 3 T cell receptor beta chains from one sample sequenced in a study of identical twins. In TCRdb, the 5' RACE reads were re-called with MiXCR into one record per CDR3 protein. The sample consists of hundreds of thousands of distinct CDR3 sequences, approximately 6% of them appearing once. Sequencing used naive T cells sorted from blood. These receptors were obtained from a man younger than 35 in good health.

The V and J genes are TRBV10-3 and TRBJ2-5; D unclear. CDR1 is ENHRY and CDR2 is SYGVKD in the germline V gene. Trimming left V 3 bases short and J 0 bases short, with 11 bases between. The CDR3 covers 15 residues. The DNA for the CDR3 is TGTGCCATCAGTGACCAGCGTGGGGACCAAGAGACCCAGTACTTC. This translates into CAISDQRGDQETQYF.

This clonotype was recorded at least ten times. The gene calls are TRBV7-8 and TRBJ1-1; D is possibly TRBD1 (5 bases). The CDR3 length is 15 residues. With 4 bases removed from V and 4 bases from J, the gap between germline ends came to 16 bases. The germline CDR1 and CDR2 sequences are SGHVS and FQNEAQ. The DNA for the CDR3 is TGTGCCAGCAGCTCCGAGGGCGCCGGGGCCACTGAAGCTTTCTTT. It codes for CASSSEGAGATEAFF.

J is TRBJ2-3 and V is TRBV12-3 or TRBV12-4; D is undetermined. The CDR3 is 15 residues long. The V end was cut by 3 bases, the J end by 0 bases, with 10 bases between. In DNA form, the CDR3 reads TGTGCCAGCAGTTTTGGCCAGGTTAGCACAGATACGCAGTATTTT. Translation: CASSFGQVSTDTQYF.